The present T cell receptor beta chain was sequenced within a study of blood T cell repertoires in COVID-19. Across the whole study: Specimens from acute and convalescent COVID-19 originated in the United States, Italy and Spain. PBMCs, B-cell-depleted T cells, or T cells provided the cDNA or gDNA that made up the material.

This clone was observed a single time. Original methodology: Reference gene primer amplification in the assay estimated nucleated cell counts. Measured with immunoSEQ multiplex PCR; TCRdb has only the in-frame clones, and not every one. Clone size and V and J calls were adopted from that table, with D and trimming inferred from the DNA. Among some 180,000 clones listed, roughly 79% were seen once. Enrollment of patients from Seattle took place during active infection, with longitudinal follow-up. Trimming stripped 4 bases from V and 3 bases from J, with 7 bases between. CDR1 is SGHAT and CDR2 is FQNNGV in the germline V gene. This CDR3 is built from 13 residues.

The sequenced sample was peripheral blood. This chain connects TRBV11-2 to TRBJ2-1; D possibly corresponds to TRBD2 (5 bases). This clonotype originated in a woman in her thirties or forties with COVID-19, enrolled during active disease. The DNA for the CDR3 is TGTGCCAGCAGCTCCGCGGGCTACAATGAGCAGTTCTTC. This gives the protein CASSSAGYNEQFF.